What follows are 10 T cell receptor beta chains derived from one specimen sequenced in a study of shared clonotypes between healthy human individuals. Using immunoSEQ multiplex PCR, the repertoire was profiled, and TCRdb retains in-frame clones only, with some absent. The sample holds approximately 2,000,000 clones, roughly 93% seen once. Naive CD8 cells lacked CD45RO, underwent positive selection for CCR7 and left out terminally differentiated effector memory CD45RA+ cells. The sequenced sample was naive CD8+ T cells from PBMCs. Receptor source: a man between 18 and 29 years old in good health. Some clones in this sample may be carry-over from other donors' samples.

This rearrangement joins TRBV7-9 to TRBJ2-1; D not certain. Germline-derived CDR1 and CDR2 are SEHNR and FQNEAQ (reference sequence). This CDR3 spans 15 amino acids. V lost 2 bases, J lost 3 bases, and 11 bases lay in between. The CDR3 spells CASSLIKFYYNEQFF. For the CDR3, the DNA is TGTGCCAGCAGCTTAATTAAGTTCTACTACAATGAGCAGTTCTTC.

A single count supports this clone. The chain is built from TRBV7-2 and TRBJ2-2; the D is unclear. Trimming removed 1 base from V and 2 bases from J, with 11 bases in between. Germline V gene data show CDR1 as SGHTA and CDR2 as FQGNSA. This CDR3 region has 16 residues. The CDR3, as DNA: TGTGCCAGCAGCTTAGGGCAGTACTTTAACACCGGGGAGCTGTTTTTT. It codes for CASSLGQYFNTGELFF.

This CDR3 is CASSQSINEQFF. The CDR3 DNA reads TGTGCCAGCAGCCAGTCCATAAATGAGCAGTTCTTC. The V and J genes are TRBV7-9 and TRBJ2-1; D not resolved. The CDR3 contains 12 residues. V lost 5 bases, J lost 7 bases, and 9 bases lay in between. Germline-derived CDR1 and CDR2 are SEHNR and FQNEAQ (reference sequence).

The chain carries TRBV27 and TRBJ2-7; 10 bases match TRBD1. The CDR3 totals 15 residues. Trimming at V came to 4 bases and at J to 3 bases, leaving 6 bases not matched to a gene. CDR1 and CDR2 from the germline V gene are MNHEY and SMNVEV (reference sequence). The CDR3 here is CASSSTGGGGYEQYF. The CDR3 nucleotides are TGTGCCAGCAGTTCGACAGGGGGCGGTGGCTACGAGCAGTACTTC.

This chain connects TRBV18 to TRBJ1-2; 8 positions agree with TRBD1. Losses at the gene ends were 3 bases for V and 5 bases for J; bases not matched to a gene: 8. This CDR3 is 15 amino acids long. Per germline, CDR1 KGHSH and CDR2 LQKENI. The CDR3 sequence is CASSPGAGGLYGYTF. Here the CDR3 DNA reads TGTGCCAGCTCACCGGGGGCAGGGGGCTTGTATGGCTACACCTTC.

The chain recombines TRBV5-1 with TRBJ1-3; possible D gene TRBD1, 5 bases. Germline V lookup: CDR1 SGHRS, CDR2 YFSETQ. The ends were cut back, 0 bases at V and 0 bases at J, with 19 bases in the middle. The CDR3 extends over 19 amino acids. The CDR3, as DNA: TGCGCCAGCAGCTTGGTTGGGACCCCCGTGGCCAGCTCTGGAAACACCATATATTTT. It is translated as CASSLVGTPVASSGNTIYF. The variable domain in full, completed from reference TRBV5-1 and TRBJ1-3, reads KAGVTQTPRYLIKTRGQQVTLSCSPISGHRSVSWYQQTPGQGLQFLFEYFSETQRNKGNFPGRFSGRQFSNSRSEMNVSTLELGDSALYLCASSLVGTPVASSGNTIYFGEGSWLTVV.

This sequence joins TRBV5-1 and TRBJ2-7, with D hard to call. CDR3 length equals 14 residues. Germline assignment: CDR1 SGHRS and CDR2 YFSETQ. Trimming left V 1 base short and J 10 bases short, with 18 bases between. The CDR3 DNA reads as TGCGCCAGCAGCTTGTCTGGCAATCAAAGGTCACAGTACTTC. Translated, it gives CASSLSGNQRSQYF.

The chain uses TRBV4-1 and TRBJ1-2; TRBD1 is a possible D gene (6 bases). The CDR3 is 16 residues long. Trimming took 0 bases from V and 4 from J, leaving 15 bases between them. Germline lookup yields CDR1 MGHRA and CDR2 YSYEKL. CDR3 amino acids: CASSQEARGLGYGYTF. In DNA, the CDR3 is TGCGCCAGCAGCCAAGAAGCGCGGGGGCTCGGCTATGGCTACACCTTC.

This clone was seen only once. This chain connects TRBV28 to TRBJ1-1; the match to TRBD1 covers 10 bases. V was clipped by 4 bases and J by 0 bases; unmatched bases: 11. Looked up from germline, CDR1 is MDHEN and CDR2 is SYDVKM. The CDR3 runs to 18 residues. The CDR3 DNA reads as TGTGCCAGCAGTTCGTTTTACCTGGGACAGGGGATGAACACTGAAGCTTTCTTT. It specifies CASSSFYLGQGMNTEAFF.

This chain joins TRBV9 and TRBJ2-3; tentative D call: TRBD2 (5 bases). The CDR3 has 12 residues. Trimming left V 3 bases short and J 9 bases short, with 11 bases between. Germline V gene sequence: CDR1 SGDLS, CDR2 YYNGEE. In DNA form, the CDR3 reads TGTGCCAGCAGCGGCCCCCCGGGGACGCAGTATTTT. Translating gives CASSGPPGTQYF.